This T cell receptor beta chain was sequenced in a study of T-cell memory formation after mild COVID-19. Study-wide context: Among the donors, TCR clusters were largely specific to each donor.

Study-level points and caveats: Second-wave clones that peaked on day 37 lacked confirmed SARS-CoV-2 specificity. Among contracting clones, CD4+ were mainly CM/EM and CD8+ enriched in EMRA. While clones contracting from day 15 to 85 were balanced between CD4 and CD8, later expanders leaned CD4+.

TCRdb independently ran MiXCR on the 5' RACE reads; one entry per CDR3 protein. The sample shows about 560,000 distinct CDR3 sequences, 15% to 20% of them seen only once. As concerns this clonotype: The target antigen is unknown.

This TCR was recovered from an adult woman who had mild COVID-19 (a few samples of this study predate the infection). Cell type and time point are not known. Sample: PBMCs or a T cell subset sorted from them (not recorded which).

The chain's CDR3 is CASSLPPLWYF. The CDR3 DNA reads as TGTGCCAGCAGTTTACCGCCCCTTTGGTACTTC. The chain employs TRBV27 and TRBJ2-4, with D uncertain. V lost 2 bases to trimming and J lost 15 bases, with 11 bases between them. Germline V gene lookup returns CDR1 MNHEY and CDR2 SMNVEV (reference sequence). The CDR3 consists of 11 residues.